The 14 T cell receptor beta chains presented below share a single source sample, sequenced in a study of radiation and T cells in renal cell carcinoma. Measured with immunoSEQ multiplex PCR; TCRdb has only the in-frame clones, and not every one. The sample has just under 150,000 clones; about 88% are singletons. Time point indicated: blood 4 weeks post-SBRT, at nephrectomy. The sample's treatment: 15 Gy SBRT to primary tumor, nephrectomy 4 weeks later. Specimen: blood, collected from a patient whose treatment included radiotherapy and nephrectomy. The receptors were sampled from a woman in her forties or fifties with renal cell carcinoma.

The rearrangement links TRBV5-6 to TRBJ2-1, with 9 bases identical to TRBD1. Germline V gives CDR1 SGHDT, CDR2 YYEEEE. Trimming cost V 2 bases and J 8 bases; bases outside gene matches: 8. The CDR3 consists of 15 residues. The CDR3 sequence is CASSLHRGPLDEQFF. CDR3 DNA sequence: TGTGCCAGCAGCTTACACAGGGGGCCTTTGGATGAGCAGTTCTTC.

This chain's CDR3 is CAWSMLDGANVLTF. The CDR3 DNA reads as TGTGCCTGGAGTATGCTCGATGGGGCCAACGTCCTGACTTTC. The chain uses TRBV30 and TRBJ2-6; the D is unclear. V was cut by 2 bases and J by 3 bases, with 8 bases left in between. The length of the CDR3 is 14 residues. CDR1 is GTSNPN, CDR2 SVGIG, per germline (reference sequence). Complete variable domain (other parts from reference TRBV30 and TRBJ2-6): SQTIHQWPATLVQPVGSPLSLECTVEGTSNPNLYWYRQAAGRGLQLLFYSVGIGQISSEVPQNLSASRPQDRQFILSSKKLLLSDSGFYLCAWSMLDGANVLTFGAGSRLTVL.

This clone was recorded once. The chain couples TRBV29-1 to TRBJ1-2, with unresolved D. Germline V gene lookup returns CDR1 SQVTM and CDR2 ANQGSEA. The CDR3 spans 13 residues. Trimming shortened V by 2 bases and J by 2 bases, and 9 bases separated the two germline ends. CDR3 residues: CSVELGPNYGYTF. The DNA of the CDR3 is TGCAGCGTTGAACTTGGGCCCAACTATGGCTACACCTTC.

V gene TRBV4-1 combines with J gene TRBJ2-7, with D possibly TRBD2 on 5 matching bases. The CDR3 runs to 18 residues. Germline CDR1 MGHRA, CDR2 YSYEKL. Trimming left V 1 base short and J 3 bases short, with 22 bases between. Here the CDR3 reads CASSQARGTSSSIYEQYF. The DNA for the CDR3 is TGCGCCAGCAGCCAAGCGCGCGGCACTAGTTCGTCTATCTACGAGCAGTACTTC.

V is TRBV5-1 and J is TRBJ1-1, with D possibly TRBD1 on 5 matching bases. The germline V gene has CDR1 SGHRS and CDR2 YFSETQ. Deletions cut 4 bases from V and 7 bases from J, with 20 bases between. The CDR3 runs to 15 residues. The CDR3 sequence is CASSNLQAQRGEAFF. The CDR3 DNA follows: TGCGCCAGCAGCAATTTACAGGCGCAAAGGGGTGAAGCTTTCTTT.

The rearrangement uses TRBV6-6 and TRBJ2-7, with 8 bases aligning to TRBD2. The CDR3 runs to 15 residues. The germline V gene encodes CDR1 MNHNY and CDR2 SVGAGI (reference sequence). The V and J ends lost 6 bases and 4 bases, in that order; junction bases with no gene match: 11. In nucleotides, the CDR3 is TGTGCCAGCAGCCCTGGCGGGCGGGGGGCTTACGAGCAGTACTTC. Its protein is CASSPGGRGAYEQYF.

The chain carries TRBV7-9 and TRBJ2-7; 9 bases are a match to TRBD2. The CDR3 sequence is 16 residues long. V was pared by 1 base and J by 0 bases, with 4 bases of the junction left unmatched. The germline V gene has CDR1 SEHNR and CDR2 FQNEAQ (reference sequence). CDR3 nucleotide sequence: TGTGCCAGCAGCTTAGATCTAGCGGGACCCTCCTACGAGCAGTACTTC. Translation: CASSLDLAGPSYEQYF.

This clone appeared a few times. The rearrangement uses TRBV28 and TRBJ2-4; 8 bases map to TRBD2. Germline V gene data show CDR1 as MDHEN and CDR2 as SYDVKM. V gave up 3 bases and J gave up 9 bases; unmatched junction bases: 13. The CDR3 covers 16 residues. The CDR3 coding sequence is TGTGCCAGCAGTTTGCCCTTACGGGGCAGCGGGGGCATTCAGTACTTC. This gives the protein CASSLPLRGSGGIQYF.

The gene calls are TRBV6-5 and TRBJ1-2; TRBD1 aligns across 7 bases. Unmatched junction bases numbered 16, after V lost 6 bases and J lost 12 bases. From germline, CDR1 is MNHEY and CDR2 SVGAGI. The CDR3 totals 14 residues. The CDR3 loop reads CASSRHRGAGTDTF. Written as DNA, the CDR3 is TGTGCCAGCAGCCGACACAGGGGTGCTGGGACCGACACCTTC.

V is TRBV19 and J is TRBJ1-3, with D hard to call. The germline V gene has CDR1 LNHDA and CDR2 SQIVND (reference sequence). The CDR3 extends over 14 amino acids. Trimming cost V 3 bases and J 0 bases, with 6 bases left between them. The CDR3 here is CASSIGSSGNTIYF. Here the CDR3 DNA reads TGTGCCAGTAGTATTGGGAGCTCTGGAAACACCATATATTTT.

J is TRBJ2-1 and V is TRBV4-3, with a weak D call TRBD2 (6 bases). Deletions cut 1 base from V and 2 bases from J, with 18 bases between. The CDR3 runs 18 residues. Germline V CDR1 and CDR2: LGHNA, YSLEER. CDR3 sequence reads: CASSQVYGGDPPYNEQFF. The DNA of the CDR3 is TGCGCCAGCAGCCAAGTCTACGGCGGGGACCCCCCCTACAATGAGCAGTTCTTC.

This chain joins TRBV15 and TRBJ2-2, with D perhaps TRBD1 (6 bases). Germline V gene lookup returns CDR1 LNHNV and CDR2 YYDKDF (reference sequence). This CDR3 region has 16 residues. Trimming removed 1 base from V and 3 bases from J, with 12 bases in between. The DNA of the CDR3 is TGTGCCACCAGCAGAGTTGGCACAGGGTACACCGGGGAGCTGTTTTTT. Translation gives CATSRVGTGYTGELFF.

This chain joins TRBV11-2 and TRBJ1-1; tentative D call: TRBD1 (5 bases). CDR3 size: 9 residues. Trimming took off 11 bases at V and 4 bases at J, with 5 bases between the two ends. Germline loops: CDR1 SGHAT, CDR2 FQNNGV. The CDR3 sequence: CAGGTEAFF. The CDR3 DNA sequence: TGTGCCGGGGGCACTGAAGCTTTCTTT.

The J gene is TRBJ1-1, the V gene TRBV10-3, with 8 bases fitting TRBD1. The V gene end was trimmed by 0 bases and the J gene end by 6 bases; junction bases not matched to a gene: 3. The CDR3 is 14 residues long. Germline loops: CDR1 ENHRY, CDR2 SYGVKD. The CDR3 sequence: CAISESAGGSEAFF. As DNA, the CDR3 is TGTGCCATCAGTGAGTCCGCAGGGGGCTCTGAAGCTTTCTTT.